Included here is one TCR beta chain sequence, with context. Its antigen is unknown. The same CDR3 arises from other DNA sequences in this sample as well. This sample is drawn from a study of beta chain features in type 1 diabetes. Study-wide results and caveats: Patients' naive, central memory and regulatory TCRB repertoires appeared more alike than those of healthy donors. The analysis here could not establish whether HLA type shapes TCRB rearrangement. Shorter templates might be favored by PCR, equally in patients and controls. Moderate but significant shortening of TCRB CDR3s was recorded in all four CD4+ subsets from Type 1 diabetes patients.

Every isolated RNA sample was fully reverse transcribed, so sequencing captured expressed TCRB transcripts. Assay used: immunoSEQ multiplex PCR; TCRdb lists only in-frame clones, some missing. The table records about 320,000 clones, 14% of them present only once. The germline V gene encodes CDR1 SGHVS and CDR2 FQNEAQ. Trimming cost V 9 bases and J 0 bases, with 11 bases left between them. The CDR3 is made up of 14 amino acids. Sequenced input: central memory CD4+ T cells from blood. The rearrangement uses TRBV7-8 and TRBJ2-2; D gene uncertain. The sequence was obtained from a man aged 25-45 years in good health. The CDR3 coding sequence is TGTGCCAGTTCGAGCAGACCGAACACCGGGGAGCTGTTTTTT. Protein sequence: CASSSRPNTGELFF. Based on the CDR3 plus reference TRBV7-8 and TRBJ2-2, the full variable domain is GAGVSQSPRYKVAKRGQDVALRCDPISGHVSLFWYQQALGQGPEFLTYFQNEAQLDKSGLPSDRFFAERPEGSVSTLKIQRTQQEDSAVYLCASSSRPNTGELFFGEGSRLTVL.